This is a list of T cell receptor beta chains from one sample in a study of blood T cells in healthy people across ages. Using its own MiXCR run on the 5' RACE reads, TCRdb lists one record per CDR3 protein. This sample has 650,000 to 1,000,000 distinct CDR3 sequences, with roughly 34% found just once. Sequencing used blood. The receptors originated from a man aged 18 to 35 in good health. Both conserved end residues are part of each CDR3. Each record gives: V gene, clone size, J gene, D gene, CDR3 protein, CDR3 DNA. The D gene is left open where the match is weak. Rows may omit the clone size; those that give it use once, few, many or a size class.

v_gene: TRBV7-9; abundance: few; j_gene: TRBJ1-2; d_gene: -; CDR3aa: CASSLSRDNGYTF; CDR3nt: TGTGCCAGCAGCTTAAGCAGGGATAATGGCTACACCTTC
v_gene: TRBV2; abundance: -; j_gene: TRBJ1-5; d_gene: -; CDR3aa: CASSDGGYSNQPQHF; CDR3nt: TGTGCCAGCAGTGATGGCGGCTATAGCAATCAGCCCCAGCATTTT
v_gene: TRBV18; abundance: few; j_gene: TRBJ1-2; d_gene: -; CDR3aa: CASSPRLGVDYGYTF; CDR3nt: TGTGCCAGCTCACCAAGGTTGGGGGTCGACTATGGCTACACCTTC
v_gene: TRBV6-2/TRBV6-3; abundance: few; j_gene: TRBJ2-5; d_gene: -; CDR3aa: CASSYGLETQYF; CDR3nt: TGTGCCAGCAGTTATGGTCTGGAGACCCAGTACTTC
v_gene: TRBV2; abundance: -; j_gene: TRBJ2-1; d_gene: TRBD1; CDR3aa: CASRVGQGLEEQFF; CDR3nt: TGTGCCAGCAGGGTGGGACAGGGGTTAGAGGAGCAGTTCTTC
v_gene: TRBV12-3/TRBV12-4; abundance: many; j_gene: TRBJ2-3; d_gene: -; CDR3aa: CASRPGRRQDTQYF; CDR3nt: TGTGCCAGCAGACCGGGACGGCGACAAGATACGCAGTATTTT
v_gene: TRBV2; abundance: -; j_gene: TRBJ2-3; d_gene: TRBD2; CDR3aa: CASISSGGETDTQYF; CDR3nt: TGTGCCAGCATCTCCAGCGGGGGGGAAACAGATACGCAGTATTTT
v_gene: TRBV6-6; abundance: -; j_gene: TRBJ2-4; d_gene: -; CDR3aa: CASESDGELAKNIQYF; CDR3nt: TGTGCCAGCGAAAGTGACGGGGAACTAGCCAAAAACATTCAGTACTTC
v_gene: TRBV6-6; abundance: -; j_gene: TRBJ2-1; d_gene: TRBD1; CDR3aa: CASRLKTGTGSYNEQFF; CDR3nt: TGTGCCAGCAGACTTAAAACCGGGACAGGGTCCTACAATGAGCAGTTCTTC
v_gene: TRBV3-1; abundance: -; j_gene: TRBJ2-1; d_gene: TRBD1; CDR3aa: CASSLGQGPACEQFF; CDR3nt: TGTGCCAGCAGCCTGGGACAGGGGCCAGCTTGTGAGCAGTTCTTC
v_gene: TRBV21-1; abundance: -; j_gene: TRBJ2-1; d_gene: -; CDR3aa: CASKDRGLETQFF; CDR3nt: TGTGCCAGCAAAGACAGGGGGCTCGAGACCCAGTTCTTC
v_gene: TRBV6-5; abundance: -; j_gene: TRBJ2-7; d_gene: TRBD1; CDR3aa: CASSPRTGSATYEQYF; CDR3nt: TGTGCCAGCAGTCCCCGGACAGGGAGCGCCACCTACGAGCAGTACTTC
v_gene: TRBV7-2; abundance: many; j_gene: TRBJ1-5; d_gene: TRBD1; CDR3aa: CASSPGQGNQPQHF; CDR3nt: TGTGCCAGCAGCCCTGGACAGGGCAATCAGCCCCAGCATTTT